This T cell receptor (beta chain) was captured in a study of shared clonotypes between healthy human individuals. General study results and limits: Donor scarcity curtailed the genetic and exposure-history diversity represented herein.

As for this clone: Antigen: not known. Possible read error: a much larger clone is one base away. The sample has other DNA sequences that encode this CDR3 too.

TCRdb keeps only in-frame clones here, not all; method: immunoSEQ multiplex PCR. The table lists about 560,000 clones, around three quarters of them singletons, with approximately 12% in the top ten. Germline assignment: CDR1 GTSNPN and CDR2 SVGIG (reference sequence). CDR3 size: 15 residues. V and J are TRBV30 and TRBJ2-2; TRBD1 is a possible D gene (6 bases). The TCR comes from a woman between 40 and 55 years old in good health. Some clones in this sample may be carry-over from other donors' samples. Sequencing was performed on PBMCs. CDR3 nucleotides: TGTGCCTGGAGTGTCTGGGACAAAAACACCGGGGAGTTGTTTTTT. This gives the protein CAWSVWDKNTGELFF.